The 27 T cell receptor beta chains below come from one sample, sequenced in a study of metastatic and nonmetastatic thyroid tumors. TCRdb re-clonotyped the PCR reads via MiXCR. This table has 25,000 to 30,000 clones, over 20% appearing once. No treatment of any kind had been given to any patient before thyroid surgery. The sequenced material came from blood. These receptors were obtained from a female donor with papillary thyroid cancer or a benign thyroid nodule (not recorded which). Some clones in this sample may be carry-over from other donors' samples.

This clone was observed at least ten times. The chain uses TRBV5-6 and TRBJ1-1, with 8 bases lining up with TRBD1. The V gene's germline CDR1 is SGHDT and CDR2 YYEEEE. The CDR3 loop spans 13 amino acids. V lost 5 bases and J lost 4; bases outside the gene matches: 4. The CDR3 DNA follows: TGTGCCAGCAGGACTGACAGGGGCACTGAAGCTTTCTTT. It yields the protein CASRTDRGTEAFF.

This clone was counted many times. V and J are TRBV20-1 and TRBJ2-1; D is unclear. The CDR3 is 14 amino acids. Trimming cost V 1 base and J 9 bases, with 16 bases left between them. CDR1 and CDR2 (germline): DFQATT, SNEGSKA (reference sequence). This chain's CDR3 is CSARGVAGRREQFF. CDR3 bases: TGCAGTGCTAGAGGGGTGGCAGGCCGTCGTGAGCAGTTCTTC.

This clone was observed many times. The genes are TRBV6-2 or TRBV6-3 and TRBJ2-1; 11 bases are shared with TRBD2. The V and J ends lost 6 bases and 4 bases, in that order; junction bases with no gene match: 8. In germline, CDR1 is MNHEY, CDR2 SVGEGT. The CDR3 contains 16 residues. The CDR3 region has the DNA TGTGCCAGCAGCCATGGGGTAGCGGGAGGGTACAATGAGCAGTTCTTC. Translating it yields CASSHGVAGGYNEQFF.

In its sample, this clone was seen many times. V is TRBV19 and J is TRBJ1-5; 8 bases fit TRBD1. The CDR3 contains 15 residues. V shed 6 bases and J 6 bases; nucleotides not matched to a gene: 10. Germline V gene lookup returns CDR1 LNHDA and CDR2 SQIVND (reference sequence). CDR3 DNA: TGTGCCAGTAGACGGACAGGGATGATAAGTCAGCCCCAGCATTTT. Protein: CASRRTGMISQPQHF.

The rearrangement uses TRBV30 and TRBJ1-1, with TRBD1 as a possible D gene (6 bases). The CDR3 spans 13 residues. The V gene's germline CDR1 is GTSNPN and CDR2 SVGIG (reference sequence). V dropped 2 bases and J dropped 3 bases, with 10 bases sitting between them. The CDR3 DNA sequence: TGTGCCTGGAGTCGAACAGGGTACACTGAAGCTTTCTTT. Translating it yields CAWSRTGYTEAFF.

This clone showed up just a few times. V and J are TRBV20-1 and TRBJ1-2; tentative D call: TRBD1 (6 bases). V gave up 3 bases and J gave up 8 bases, with 25 bases separating them. The CDR3 runs to 16 residues. Looked up from germline, CDR1 is DFQATT and CDR2 is SNEGSKA (reference sequence). CDR3 nucleotides: TGCAGTGCTAGGGGGCCCCAACAGACAGGCCCCTTGGGCTACACCTTC. Its translation is CSARGPQQTGPLGYTF.

For this clone: A read error may account for a junction end that differs from germline. The chain is built from TRBV5-1 and TRBJ1-6; 10 bases are a match to TRBD1. The germline V gene has CDR1 SGHRS and CDR2 YFSETQ. The CDR3 extends over 17 amino acids. CDR3 DNA: TGCGCCAGCAGCCTAGGACGCACAGGGACAGGGGATTCACCCCCCCACTTT. This encodes CASSLGRTGTGDSPPHF.

By sample fraction, this clone is medium-sized. The gene calls are TRBV6-1 and TRBJ2-7, with D maybe TRBD2 (6 bases). Germline V lookup: CDR1 MNHNS, CDR2 SASEGT. V was shortened by 4 bases and J by 2 bases, with 12 bases between the two germline ends. CDR3 length equals 14 residues. The CDR3 DNA reads as TGTGCCAGCAGTGCCATTCTAGCGACCTACGAGCAGTACTTC. Translation gives CASSAILATYEQYF.

This clone was seen a few times. This is likely a read error, given that the CDR3 carries no conserved phenylalanine or tryptophan at its end. The DNA is omitted, as the CDR3 cannot be located on it reliably, and the CDR3 follows TCRdb's listing. V is TRBV27 and J is TRBJ1-1. Germline V gives CDR1 MNHEY, CDR2 SMNVEV (reference sequence). The CDR3 is 13 amino acids long, termini counted. The CDR3 sequence: CASKGIGGSEDFS.

V is TRBV27 and J is TRBJ1-2; a possible D gene is TRBD1 (6 bases). Germline V gene data show CDR1 as MNHEY and CDR2 as SMNVEV (reference sequence). This CDR3 is 16 amino acids long. V lost 4 bases and J lost 2, with 17 bases in between. CDR3 in amino acids: CASSSVGDRLNYGYTF. CDR3 coding DNA: TGTGCCAGCAGTTCCGTCGGAGACAGGCTCAACTATGGCTACACCTTC.

The table lists this clone with many counts. The chain is built from TRBV5-1 and TRBJ1-1; tentatively, D is TRBD1 (6 bases). Germline assignment: CDR1 SGHRS and CDR2 YFSETQ. There are 18 residues in the CDR3. V was cut by 4 bases and J by 0 bases, with 22 bases left in between. The CDR3 loop is CASSPSMVQGGMNTEAFF. In DNA form, the CDR3 reads TGCGCCAGCAGCCCGTCGATGGTACAGGGCGGAATGAACACTGAAGCTTTCTTT.

The rearrangement uses TRBV5-1 and TRBJ1-2; possible D gene TRBD1, 5 bases. V was trimmed by 6 bases and J by 5 bases, leaving 11 bases between them. The CDR3 loop spans 12 amino acids. Per germline, CDR1 SGHRS and CDR2 YFSETQ. CDR3 DNA sequence: TGCGCCAGCACATGGACATCTTATGGCTACACCTTC. Translated: CASTWTSYGYTF.

This rearrangement joins TRBV20-1 to TRBJ2-1; D is ambiguous. Germline CDR1 DFQATT, CDR2 SNEGSKA (reference sequence). Trimming took 3 bases from V and 5 from J, leaving 5 bases between them. The CDR3 runs to 11 residues. CDR3 in amino acids: CSASGDNEQFF. The CDR3 region has the DNA TGCAGTGCTAGCGGAGACAATGAGCAGTTCTTC.

The table lists this clone with many counts. The chain joins TRBV4-2 to TRBJ1-3; D remains unclear. The V and J ends lost 0 bases and 0 bases respectively, with 12 bases between them. The CDR3 consists of 17 residues. Per the germline V gene, CDR1 is LGHNA and CDR2 is YNFKEQ. The chain's CDR3 is CASSQDVARPSGNTIYF. CDR3 nucleotides: TGTGCCAGCAGCCAAGACGTCGCCCGCCCCTCTGGAAACACCATATATTTT.

Only a few counts were recorded for this clone. A read error is possible here, since a much larger clone lies one base away. The chain joins TRBV30 to TRBJ2-1; 7 positions agree with TRBD2. CDR3 length: 16 residues. The ends lost 3 bases at V and 6 bases at J; junction bases unmatched: 14. Germline assignment: CDR1 GTSNPN and CDR2 SVGIG (reference sequence). The CDR3 spells CAWRDSGNSGFNEQFF. The CDR3 DNA is TGTGCCTGGAGGGACTCCGGGAATAGCGGGTTCAATGAGCAGTTCTTC.

This clone was counted ten times or more. The rearrangement links TRBV24-1 to TRBJ2-1; TRBD2 matches at 10 bases. V shed 1 base and J 6 bases; nucleotides not matched to a gene: 17. This CDR3 is built from 20 residues. Germline values: CDR1 KGHDR, CDR2 SFDVKD. CDR3 coding DNA: TGTGCCACCAGTGATTTAGGGGGTGGCAAGGGTAGCGGGAGGATCAATGAGCAGTTCTTC. It encodes CATSDLGGGKGSGRINEQFF.

This clone counts as medium-sized. The chain joins TRBV6-2 or TRBV6-3 to TRBJ1-5; 10 positions agree with TRBD1. V gave up 9 bases and J gave up 4 bases; unmatched junction bases: 3. Germline-derived CDR1 and CDR2 are MNHEY and SVGEGT. CDR3 length: 13 residues. CDR3 bases: TGTGCCAGTCAGGACAGGGGGAATCAGCCCCAGCATTTT. This gives the protein CASQDRGNQPQHF.

This clone has just a few counts. The chain recombines TRBV25-1 with TRBJ2-1; 8 bases align to TRBD2. This CDR3 comprises 15 residues. Germline CDR1 and CDR2: MGHDK and SYGVNS. V shed 5 bases, J shed 12 bases, and the junction held 15 bases outside the gene matches. CDR3 nucleotides: TGTGCCAGCAGTTGGACTAGCCCTTCCTACAACGGGCAGTTCTTC. Its protein product is CASSWTSPSYNGQFF.

This clone was detected many times. The CDR3 spells CASSPGQGIYGYTF. The CDR3 DNA follows: TGTGCCAGCAGCCCCGGGCAGGGGATCTATGGCTACACCTTC. The J gene is TRBJ1-2, the V gene TRBV9; weak D call: TRBD1 (6 bases). Trimming removed 4 bases at V and 4 bases at J, with 14 bases between. The CDR3 runs 14 residues. The germline gives CDR1 SGDLS, CDR2 YYNGEE.

This clone has ten or more counts. J is TRBJ2-2 and V is TRBV7-3; D not certain. Germline loops: CDR1 SGHTA, CDR2 FQGTGA. The CDR3 totals 14 residues. Trimming removed 3 bases from V and 4 bases from J, with 9 bases in between. The CDR3 region has the DNA TGTGCCAGCAGCTTTCAGGCCGGCACCGGGGAGCTGTTTTTT. Protein: CASSFQAGTGELFF.

This clone was found many times. V and J are TRBV28 and TRBJ1-5; the D gene is possibly TRBD1 (5 bases). The CDR3 is made up of 14 amino acids. With 2 bases removed from V and 11 bases from J, the gap between germline ends came to 16 bases. The germline gives CDR1 MDHEN, CDR2 SYDVKM. The CDR3 coding sequence is TGTGCCAGCAGTTTAGCGATTTTAGGGGTGTCCCAGCATTTT. It specifies CASSLAILGVSQHF.

This clone was seen repeatedly, ten times or more. This rearrangement joins TRBV2 to TRBJ2-7, with 13 bases fitting TRBD2. The V gene's germline CDR1 is SNHLY and CDR2 FYNNEI. J gave up 4 bases and V 7 bases, and 7 bases lay outside the gene matches. The CDR3 contains 15 residues. CDR3 amino acids: CASTSGLAGSYEQYF. The CDR3 DNA reads as TGTGCCAGCACTTCGGGACTAGCGGGATCTTACGAGCAGTACTTC. The complete variable domain, with remaining parts taken from reference TRBV2 and TRBJ2-7, reads EPEVTQTPSHQVTQMGQEVILRCVPISNHLYFYWYRQILGQKVEFLVSFYNNEISEKSEIFDDQFSVERPDGSNFTLKIRSTKLEDSAMYFCASTSGLAGSYEQYFGPGTRLTVT.

The table lists this clone with many counts. The chain carries TRBV7-2 and TRBJ2-3, with 12 nucleotides matching TRBD2. The germline V gene has CDR1 SGHTA and CDR2 FQGNSA. V shed 6 bases and J 4 bases; nucleotides not matched to a gene: 8. The CDR3 covers 16 residues. The chain's CDR3 is CASSPTSGRFSDTQYF. DNA of the CDR3: TGTGCCAGCAGTCCTACTAGCGGGAGGTTTTCAGATACGCAGTATTTT.

V is TRBV4-2 and J is TRBJ2-3; possible D gene TRBD2, 6 bases. From germline, CDR1 is LGHNA and CDR2 YNFKEQ. The CDR3 is made up of 14 amino acids. The V end was cut by 8 bases, the J end by 2 bases, with 14 bases between. CDR3: CASGSAGSTDTQYF. CDR3 coding DNA: TGTGCCAGCGGTTCAGCGGGCTCCACAGATACGCAGTATTTT.

This clone was observed at least ten times. The chain combines TRBV14 with TRBJ2-7, with 10 bases that match TRBD2. The V and J ends lost 2 bases and 6 bases, in that order; junction bases with no gene match: 7. The CDR3 loop spans 15 amino acids. Germline V CDR1 and CDR2: SGHDN, FVKESK. In DNA, the CDR3 is TGTGCCAGCAGCCAACGGACTAGCGGAAGAAGCGAGCAGTACTTC. This gives the protein CASSQRTSGRSEQYF.

This clone was seen a single time. The chain combines TRBV20-1 with TRBJ1-5; no firm D call. Germline CDR1 reads DFQATT; CDR2 reads SNEGSKA (reference sequence). V lost 1 base and J 7 bases, leaving 11 bases between the germline ends. The CDR3 extends over 13 amino acids. CDR3 DNA: TGCAGTGCTAGAGCCGCGGGTCGGCAGCCCCAGCATTTT. It specifies CSARAAGRQPQHF.

There are many counts of this clone. V is TRBV24-1 and J is TRBJ2-3; D remains ambiguous. The CDR3 consists of 11 residues. Trimming stripped 1 base from V and 7 bases from J, with 2 bases between. CDR1 is KGHDR, CDR2 SFDVKD, per germline. CDR3 sequence reads: CATSDLNTQYF. Here the CDR3 DNA reads TGTGCCACCAGTGATTTAAATACGCAGTATTTT.